The TCR beta chain described here comes from a study of control samples from healthy donors and cancer patients. CDR1 is SEHNR and CDR2 is FQNEAQ in the germline V gene (reference sequence). Deletions cut 1 base from V and 5 bases from J, with 12 bases between. The CDR3 runs 14 residues. Clones were read by immunoSEQ multiplex PCR, and TCRdb kept only the in-frame ones, dropping some. Among approximately 140,000 clones listed, 85% to 95% were seen once. The V and J genes are TRBV7-9 and TRBJ2-7; D is possibly TRBD1 (7 bases). The TCR comes from a man aged 35-49 years in good health. Material for sequencing was blood. The CDR3 DNA follows: TGTGCCAGCAGCTTAGTGGGCAGGGGGGACGAGCAGTACTTC. This sequence encodes CASSLVGRGDEQYF.